A single sample is the source of the 21 T cell receptor beta chains below, sequenced in a study of shared T cell receptors in the human thymus. The assay was immunoSEQ multiplex PCR, and TCRdb's table has in-frame clones only and misses some. The sample includes 500,000 to 850,000 clones, 80% to 90% seen only once; the top ten take 0.009% to 0.0095%. This sample was also put to use in a study of human thymus T cells.

Sequencing was done on a sample of thymocytes. These receptors came from a boy under two years old with a congenital heart defect.

The chain employs TRBV6-6 and TRBJ2-7; TRBD2 is a possible D gene (5 bases). V lost 8 bases and J lost 2, with 16 bases in between. Germline loops: CDR1 MNHNY, CDR2 SVGAGI (reference sequence). This CDR3 is built from 14 residues. The CDR3: CASVSSDFAYEQYF. CDR3 in DNA: TGTGCCAGCGTTTCATCGGACTTCGCCTACGAGCAGTACTTC.

There are a few counts of this clone. The chain couples TRBV4-1 to TRBJ2-7, with 8 bases that match TRBD2. J was trimmed by 3 bases and V by 0 bases; bases with no gene match: 7. The CDR3 consists of 16 residues. Per germline, CDR1 MGHRA and CDR2 YSYEKL. The CDR3 protein is CASSQDPGLGVYEQYF. The CDR3 DNA reads as TGCGCCAGCAGCCAAGATCCGGGACTAGGGGTCTACGAGCAGTACTTC.

The chain uses TRBV5-4 and TRBJ1-3, with 7 bases aligning to TRBD1. The CDR3 has 13 residues. Unmatched junction bases numbered 3, after V lost 1 base and J lost 8 bases. From germline, CDR1 is SGHNT and CDR2 YYREEE (reference sequence). The CDR3 nucleotides are TGTGCCAGCAGCTTGACAGGGGCAGACACCATATATTTT. This encodes CASSLTGADTIYF.

The chain employs TRBV13 and TRBJ2-7, with a tentative D call TRBD2 (6 bases). CDR1 is PRHDT and CDR2 is FYEKMQ in the germline V gene (reference sequence). Trimming cost V 4 bases and J 6 bases, with 19 bases left between them. The CDR3 runs to 15 residues. The CDR3 is CASSSGRDSLGEQYF. CDR3 coding DNA: TGTGCCAGCAGCTCGGGGCGGGACTCCCTGGGCGAGCAGTACTTC.

CDR3 DNA: TGCGCCAGAAAGGACATCGCTAACACTGAAGCTTTCTTT. This encodes CARKDIANTEAFF. The genes are TRBV23-1 and TRBJ1-1, with a tentative D call TRBD1 (5 bases). TRBV23-1 is identified as an open reading frame with a role that is uncertain. The V and J ends lost 9 bases and 2 bases respectively, with 13 bases between them. The CDR3 loop spans 13 amino acids.

The chain employs TRBV27 and TRBJ2-4, with a tentative D call TRBD1 (5 bases). The V and J ends lost 6 bases and 0 bases respectively, with 12 bases between them. CDR1 MNHEY and CDR2 SMNVEV come from the germline V gene (reference sequence). CDR3 length equals 15 residues. CDR3 bases: TGTGCCAGCAGAATTAACAGGCTAGCCAAAAACATTCAGTACTTC. Encoded protein: CASRINRLAKNIQYF.

The chain couples TRBV10-3 to TRBJ1-4; TRBD1 is a possible D gene (6 bases). CDR1 and CDR2 from the germline V gene are ENHRY and SYGVKD. This CDR3 has 13 amino acids. Deletions cut 6 bases from V and 8 bases from J, with 13 bases between. The CDR3 protein is CAISEVQGEKLFF. CDR3 nucleotides: TGTGCCATCAGCGAGGTCCAGGGGGAAAAACTGTTTTTT.

This chain connects TRBV7-8 to TRBJ1-5; TRBD1 aligns across 7 bases. The germline gives CDR1 SGHVS, CDR2 FQNEAQ. J lost 6 bases, V lost 8 bases, and 10 bases had no gene match. The CDR3 is 14 amino acids. The CDR3 is CASSPTGDSQPQHF. The CDR3, as DNA: TGTGCCAGCTCCCCTACAGGGGATAGTCAGCCCCAGCATTTT.

This chain joins TRBV7-2 and TRBJ2-3, with TRBD2 identical over 11 bases. Per germline, CDR1 SGHTA and CDR2 FQGNSA. This CDR3 region has 16 residues. After removal of 5 bases from V and 2 bases from J, the junction contained 6 bases not matched to a gene. The CDR3 DNA reads as TGTGCCAGCAGCGTGCCGGGACTAGCGGACACAGATACGCAGTATTTT. Protein product: CASSVPGLADTDTQYF.

The chain recombines TRBV19 with TRBJ1-1; tentatively, D is TRBD1 (5 bases). CDR3 length: 13 residues. The V end lost 9 bases, the J end lost 4 bases, and 15 bases lay between the germline ends. Per the germline V gene, CDR1 is LNHDA and CDR2 is SQIVND (reference sequence). The CDR3 spells CASHIRVSTEAFF. CDR3 coding DNA: TGTGCCAGCCACATCAGGGTAAGCACTGAAGCTTTCTTT.

In the case of this clone: Other DNA sequences in the sample encode the same CDR3. The chain links TRBV6-5 to TRBJ1-6, with no clear D. Germline V gives CDR1 MNHEY, CDR2 SVGAGI. V was shortened by 2 bases and J by 0 bases, with 8 bases between the two germline ends. CDR3 length equals 16 residues. The CDR3 DNA sequence: TGTGCCAGCAGTTACATCAGAGGCTCCTATAATTCACCCCTCCACTTT. This codes for CASSYIRGSYNSPLHF.

The genes are TRBV6-1 and TRBJ1-6; weak D call: TRBD1 (5 bases). Germline CDR1 and CDR2: MNHNS and SASEGT. This CDR3 spans 14 amino acids. The germline V and J ends were trimmed by 7 bases and 10 bases, with 17 bases remaining between them. DNA of the CDR3: TGTGCCAGCACTAGCGGGGGAGGAAGGTCACCCCTCCACTTT. Its protein is CASTSGGGRSPLHF.

The chain combines TRBV5-1 with TRBJ2-5, with 12 bases aligning to TRBD2. CDR3 length: 16 amino acids. Germline CDR1 SGHRS, CDR2 YFSETQ. Trimming took 0 bases from V and 4 from J; bases not matched to a gene: 4. The CDR3 DNA follows: TGCGCCAGCAGCTTGGGAACTAGCGGGGGGAGAGAGACCCAGTACTTC. Encoded protein: CASSLGTSGGRETQYF.

The rearrangement joins TRBV5-1 to TRBJ1-2; 7 bases line up with TRBD1. The CDR3 runs 14 residues. From germline, CDR1 is SGHRS and CDR2 YFSETQ. Trimming cost V 5 bases and J 3 bases; bases outside gene matches: 7. The CDR3 reads CASSDRAGDYGYTF. DNA of the CDR3: TGCGCCAGCAGTGACAGGGCTGGTGACTATGGCTACACCTTC.

The chain couples TRBV11-2 to TRBJ2-7; D is undetermined. The CDR3 covers 16 residues. The germline V and J ends were trimmed by 3 bases and 0 bases, with 15 bases remaining between them. Germline V gives CDR1 SGHAT, CDR2 FQNNGV. The CDR3 DNA reads TGTGCCAGCAGCTTCCAACCAGGTTCTCGCTCCTACGAGCAGTACTTC. It specifies CASSFQPGSRSYEQYF.

The rearrangement links TRBV7-8 to TRBJ2-1; D might be TRBD1 (7 bases). The CDR3 sequence is 16 residues long. Germline values: CDR1 SGHVS, CDR2 FQNEAQ. The germline V and J ends were trimmed by 1 base and 6 bases, with 16 bases remaining between them. CDR3 nucleotides: TGTGCCAGCAGCTTAGGGCTAGGAGGGGGCCTCAATGAGCAGTTCTTC. As protein: CASSLGLGGGLNEQFF.

The genes are TRBV4-1 and TRBJ1-1; D might be TRBD1 (5 bases). Germline CDR1 is MGHRA and CDR2 is YSYEKL. There are 15 residues in the CDR3. The V and J ends lost 8 bases and 1 base respectively, with 17 bases between them. The CDR3 nucleotides are TGCGCCAGCGAGGGACTGTCGAGAGGGAACACTGAAGCTTTCTTT. This translates into CASEGLSRGNTEAFF.

CDR3 nucleotide sequence: TGTGCCAGCAGCTTAAGCCAGCCGACTCAAACAATACATACTAACTATGGCTACACCTTC. Its translation: CASSLSQPTQTIHTNYGYTF. V and J are TRBV7-6 and TRBJ1-2; D remains unclear. The CDR3 has 20 amino acids. The V gene lost 2 bases and the J gene lost 0 bases, with 25 bases spanning the gap. CDR1 is SGHVS, CDR2 FNYEAQ, per germline.

The rearrangement links TRBV28 to TRBJ1-5; TRBD1 matches 9 bases. With V trimmed by 8 bases and J by 3 bases, 2 bases remained unmatched. Germline V gene lookup returns CDR1 MDHEN and CDR2 SYDVKM. The CDR3 spans 13 residues. CDR3 amino acids: CASGTGYNQPQHF. The CDR3 DNA follows: TGTGCCAGCGGGACAGGGTACAATCAGCCCCAGCATTTT. The full variable domain, completed using reference TRBV28 and TRBJ1-5, is DVKVTQSSRYLVKRTGEKVFLECVQDMDHENMFWYRQDPGLGLRLIYFSYDVKMKEKGDIPEGYSVSREKKERFSLILESASTNQTSMYLCASGTGYNQPQHFGDGTRLSIL.

This sequence joins TRBV5-5 and TRBJ2-5; D is unresolved. The CDR3 is made up of 13 amino acids. Germline V CDR1 and CDR2: SGHKS, YYEKEE (reference sequence). V was pared by 0 bases and J by 3 bases, with 6 bases between. The CDR3 DNA reads as TGTGCCAGCAGCTTGGACAGAGAAGAGACCCAGTACTTC. Amino acids: CASSLDREETQYF.

The V gene is TRBV11-2, the J gene TRBJ1-2, with D perhaps matching TRBD1 (5 bases). Germline values: CDR1 SGHAT, CDR2 FQNNGV. The V end was cut by 1 base, the J end by 8 bases, with 17 bases between. This CDR3 comprises 15 residues. The CDR3 is CASSLVRGEEYGYTF. The CDR3 DNA reads as TGTGCCAGCAGCTTAGTGAGAGGGGAGGAGTACGGCTACACCTTC.